This T cell receptor (beta chain) comes out of a study of cytomegalovirus exposure and HLA in healthy donors. General study results and limits: In a later analysis, across HLA loci, associated TCR counts were highest for DRB1, lowest for HLA-C. The productive fraction for most TCR beta V segments was about 87% or about 30% in an earlier analysis. An analysis was carried out at a later point. It showed that HLA-associated TCR beta chains were more clonally expanded than equally common non-associated chains.

A multiplex PCR was run with 60 Vbeta primers and 13 Jbeta primers. Sequencing used immunoSEQ multiplex PCR; TCRdb keeps in-frame clones, though not all of them. The sample shows approximately 140,000 clones, about two thirds of them seen only once. The donors, nominally healthy at sampling, likely had unrecorded immune exposures. J was trimmed by 0 bases and V by 3 bases; bases with no gene match: 6. CDR1 is SGHRS and CDR2 is YFSETQ in the germline V gene. The CDR3 has 16 residues. About this clone itself: Its antigen is undetermined.

The V call is TRBV5-1, the J call TRBJ2-5; 9 nucleotides align to TRBD2. This receptor was identified in a human donor in good health. The sample was PBMCs. DNA of the CDR3: TGCGCCAGCAGCTGGGGGCTAGCGGGGAACCAAGAGACCCAGTACTTC. This codes for CASSWGLAGNQETQYF.